This is a list of T cell receptor beta chains from one sample in a study of T cell responses to AZD1222 COVID-19 vaccine. TCRdb's table, derived via immunoSEQ multiplex PCR, lists solely in-frame clones and lacks some. The data hold fewer than 200,000 clones, with approximately 92% observed a single time. Here the sequenced sample was peripheral blood, taken 28 days after the second dose of the MenACWY control vaccine. All receptors come from an adult who received the MenACWY meningococcal vaccine as a control. Each CDR3 is given with its conserved first and last residue. A D gene is named only where the DNA matches it firmly. Expanded clones get a size class; other rows say once, few or many, or leave the size out.

clone size,J gene,D gene,V gene,CDR3 protein,CDR3 DNA
.,TRBJ2-7,.,TRBV10-3,CAIRGGDPNEQYF,TGTGCCATCAGAGGTGGAGATCCGAACGAGCAGTACTTC
.,TRBJ1-2,.,TRBV18,CASSPKDNYGYTF,TGTGCCAGCTCACCCAAGGATAACTATGGCTACACCTTC
.,TRBJ2-7,TRBD2,TRBV7-2,CASSFGTSGTDEQYF,TGTGCCAGCAGCTTTGGGACTAGCGGGACCGACGAGCAGTACTTC
.,TRBJ2-3,.,TRBV5-1,CASSPGLSTDTQYF,TGCGCCAGCAGCCCAGGACTGAGCACAGATACGCAGTATTTT
.,TRBJ2-2,.,TRBV14,CASSRERSGTGELFF,TGTGCCAGCAGCCGGGAGCGATCAGGGACCGGGGAGCTGTTTTTT
once,TRBJ1-2,.,TRBV14,CASSQDLSSWGYGYTF,TGTGCCAGCAGCCAAGACCTTTCCAGCTGGGGCTATGGCTACACCTTC
.,TRBJ2-1,TRBD2,TRBV28,CASTGTSGYNEQFF,TGTGCCAGCACCGGGACTAGCGGCTACAATGAGCAGTTCTTC
.,TRBJ1-6,.,TRBV28,CASSFGTLSSSYNSPLHF,TGTGCCAGCAGTTTCGGGACACTGTCGAGCTCCTATAATTCACCCCTCCACTTT
.,TRBJ1-5,.,TRBV27,CASSLGPVQPQHF,TGTGCCAGCAGTTTAGGGCCTGTTCAGCCCCAGCATTTT
.,TRBJ2-7,TRBD1,TRBV5-6,CASSTTQGFPYEQYF,TGTGCCAGCAGTACAACACAGGGGTTCCCCTACGAGCAGTACTTC
.,TRBJ2-1,.,TRBV5-1,CASSLSRGEQFF,TGCGCCAGCAGCTTGTCCCGAGGTGAGCAGTTCTTC
.,TRBJ2-1,TRBD2,TRBV9,CASSGVAGSNEQFF,TGTGCCAGCAGCGGGGTAGCGGGGTCCAATGAGCAGTTCTTC
.,TRBJ2-6,.,TRBV10-3,CAISPQQSGANVLTF,TGTGCCATCAGCCCACAGCAATCTGGGGCCAACGTCCTGACTTTC
.,TRBJ1-2,TRBD1,TRBV15,CATRMGGGNYGYTF,TGTGCCACAAGGATGGGAGGGGGCAACTATGGCTACACCTTC
.,TRBJ2-1,TRBD1,TRBV12-3/TRBV12-4,CASSFDRGNEQFF,TGTGCCAGCAGTTTCGACAGGGGAAATGAGCAGTTCTTC
.,TRBJ2-1,.,TRBV18,CASSPEGSSYNEQFF,TGTGCCAGCTCACCAGAGGGGAGTTCCTACAATGAGCAGTTCTTC
once,TRBJ1-2,.,TRBV12-3/TRBV12-4,CASSLTTLDGYTF,TGTGCCAGCAGTTTAACAACCTTGGATGGCTACACCTTC
.,TRBJ1-1,TRBD1,TRBV27,CASSLSTGKATEAFF,TGTGCCAGCAGTTTATCGACAGGGAAGGCTACTGAAGCTTTCTTT
.,TRBJ2-2,.,TRBV6-2/TRBV6-3,CASSLRPGATGELFF,TGTGCCAGCAGTCTAAGACCAGGGGCCACCGGGGAGCTGTTTTTT
.,TRBJ2-1,.,TRBV5-1,CASSGSGLSYNEQFF,TGCGCCAGCAGCGGATCAGGGTTATCCTACAATGAGCAGTTCTTC
once,TRBJ1-6,TRBD1,TRBV10-3,CAISGTGYHLHF,TGTGCCATTTCCGGGACAGGTTATCACCTCCACTTT
.,TRBJ2-3,.,TRBV30,CAWSVGVGDPDTQYF,TGTGCCTGGAGTGTAGGAGTCGGGGACCCAGATACGCAGTATTTT
.,TRBJ1-5,TRBD1,TRBV27,CASSLGGGGNQPQHF,TGTGCCAGCAGCCTAGGGGGCGGTGGCAATCAGCCCCAGCATTTT
.,TRBJ1-2,.,TRBV11-2,CASSSTGLGYTF,TGTGCCAGCAGCTCAACCGGGCTAGGCTACACCTTC
.,TRBJ2-2,.,TRBV5-4,CASSLGPPSRNTGELFF,TGTGCCAGCAGCTTGGGACCCCCCAGTCGGAACACCGGGGAGCTGTTTTTT
.,TRBJ1-1,.,TRBV5-6,CASSLDSNTEAFF,TGTGCCAGCAGCTTGGACAGTAACACTGAAGCTTTCTTT
once,TRBJ2-7,.,TRBV6-5,CASSHTPYEQYF,TGTGCCAGCAGTCACACACCGTACGAGCAGTACTTC
.,TRBJ1-5,.,TRBV27,CASSLGVEGNQPQHF,TGTGCCAGCAGTTTGGGGGTAGAGGGCAATCAGCCCCAGCATTTT
once,TRBJ1-3,.,TRBV7-9,CASSLAVTRSGNTIYF,TGTGCCAGCAGCTTAGCGGTCACCCGATCTGGAAACACCATATATTTT
.,TRBJ2-5,TRBD1,TRBV27,CASSLFGTEETQYF,TGTGCCAGCAGTTTATTTGGGACAGAAGAGACCCAGTACTTC
.,TRBJ1-1,.,TRBV7-6,CASSSRTSTTTEAFF,TGTGCCAGCAGCTCCCGGACGTCCACGACCACTGAAGCTTTCTTT
.,TRBJ2-6,TRBD1,TRBV10-3,CAIGTGISGANVLTF,TGTGCCATCGGGACAGGGATCTCTGGGGCCAACGTCCTGACTTTC
.,TRBJ2-2,.,TRBV7-6,CASSPQRQNTGELFF,TGTGCCAGCAGCCCCCAGCGGCAGAACACCGGGGAGCTGTTTTTT
.,TRBJ2-2,.,TRBV7-2,CASSFSWPGELFF,TGTGCCAGCAGCTTTTCTTGGCCCGGGGAGCTGTTTTTT
once,TRBJ2-7,.,TRBV29-1,CREWTAGEQYF,TGCAGGGAGTGGACTGCGGGCGAGCAGTACTTC
.,TRBJ2-1,.,TRBV30,CAWGRGQFF,TGTGCCTGGGGTCGTGGGCAGTTCTTC
once,TRBJ1-4,.,TRBV6-4,CASSREFNEKLFF,TGTGCCAGCAGTAGAGAGTTTAATGAAAAACTGTTTTTT
once,TRBJ2-7,.,TRBV5-1,CASSPSMRKPYEQYF,TGCGCCAGCAGCCCCTCGATGAGAAAGCCCTACGAGCAGTACTTC
.,TRBJ2-3,.,TRBV19,CASSESGTPDTQYF,TGTGCCAGTAGCGAATCTGGGACACCAGATACGCAGTATTTT
.,TRBJ2-2,.,TRBV5-4,CASSWTEDTGELFF,TGTGCCAGCAGCTGGACTGAGGACACCGGGGAGCTGTTTTTT
.,TRBJ2-1,.,TRBV6-6,CASQNRDGSYNEQFF,TGTGCCAGCCAGAACCGGGACGGGTCCTACAATGAGCAGTTCTTC